The 14 T cell receptor beta chains reported below all come from one sample, sequenced in a study of chemoradiotherapy in HPV16-positive cancers (dated 2022 in TCRdb). Library preparation used the immunoSEQ multiplex PCR assay. The table comes from immuneACCESS by way of TCRdb, which keeps in-frame sequences with V and J called. Part of the clones is missing from these tables; in studies checked, under half for an unresolved V gene and the rest for unknown reasons. The sample profile shows fewer than 40,000 clones; over 75% of them were found once. About 3.8% of the sample belongs to the ten largest clones. Sample: blood, taken from a patient who underwent chemoradiotherapy. The receptors originated from a human donor with HPV-associated anogenital cancer.

This clone was seen just once. This sequence joins TRBV19 and TRBJ1-5, with no clear D. This CDR3 has 14 amino acids. Trimming left V 7 bases short and J 1 base short, with 11 bases between. CDR1 is LNHDA and CDR2 is SQIVND in the germline V gene (reference sequence). CDR3 loop: CASKTKLSNQPQHF. The CDR3 DNA reads TGTGCCAGTAAGACCAAATTGAGCAATCAGCCCCAGCATTTT.

The rearrangement links TRBV9 to TRBJ2-7; 7 nucleotides agree with TRBD1. Germline CDR1 is SGDLS and CDR2 is YYNGEE. Unmatched junction bases numbered 14, after V lost 4 bases and J lost 7 bases. The CDR3 totals 15 residues. CDR3 residues: CASSPRQDRDREQYF. CDR3 bases: TGTGCCAGCAGCCCCAGACAAGACCGGGACAGAGAGCAGTACTTC.

The V gene is TRBV10-2, the J gene TRBJ1-2; tentatively, D is TRBD1 (6 bases). V lost 6 bases, J lost 2 bases, and 16 bases lay in between. Germline CDR1 is WSHSY and CDR2 is SAAADI. The CDR3 covers 15 residues. The CDR3 loop reads CASSRGPGGNYGYTF. CDR3 nucleotide sequence: TGCGCCAGCAGCCGGGGCCCGGGGGGCAACTATGGCTACACCTTC.

This clone was observed a few times. The CDR3 DNA is TGTGCCAGCACCCTCCTGGCAGGCTCCCTGGACGCCATATATTTT. Translated, it gives CASTLLAGSLDAIYF. The rearrangement links TRBV6-1 to TRBJ1-3; unclear D gene. Germline-derived CDR1 and CDR2 are MNHNS and SASEGT. The CDR3 covers 15 residues. Trimming took 7 bases from V and 11 from J, leaving 24 bases between them.

In this sample, this clone turned up once. The J gene is TRBJ2-2, the V gene TRBV2; no firm D call. This CDR3 has 13 residues. Germline CDR1 and CDR2: SNHLY and FYNNEI. Trimming took off 4 bases at V and 2 bases at J, with 5 bases between the two ends. The CDR3 DNA reads TGTGCCAGCAGTGTACCAAACACCGGGGAGCTGTTTTTT. Translating gives CASSVPNTGELFF.

The chain uses TRBV6-1 and TRBJ2-3; 8 positions match TRBD1. The CDR3 is made up of 15 amino acids. CDR1 and CDR2 (germline): MNHNS, SASEGT. The junction had 4 bases not matched to a gene; V was cut back by 2 bases and J by 3 bases. In DNA, the CDR3 is TGTGCCAGCAGTGAACAGGGGGCGCGGACAGATACGCAGTATTTT. Its protein product is CASSEQGARTDTQYF.

This clone was detected only once. The rearrangement uses TRBV7-6 and TRBJ2-3, with no clear D. CDR3 length: 11 residues. Germline CDR1 SGHVS, CDR2 FNYEAQ. V shed 3 bases and J shed 4 bases, with 2 bases lying between them. The CDR3 is CASSFSDTQYF. DNA of the CDR3: TGTGCCAGCAGCTTTTCAGATACGCAGTATTTT.

The CDR3 coding sequence is TGTGCCAGCAGTGCTCGTTCGGGGCAAGAGACCCAGTACTTC. This encodes CASSARSGQETQYF. This rearrangement joins TRBV6-1 to TRBJ2-5, with D possibly being TRBD2 (5 bases). Trimming left V 4 bases short and J 2 bases short, with 11 bases between. This CDR3 contains 14 residues. Germline V gene data show CDR1 as MNHNS and CDR2 as SASEGT.

This clone was seen more than once but under ten times. The gene calls are TRBV27 and TRBJ2-4; D possibly uses TRBD1 or TRBD2 (5 bases each). V was shortened by 4 bases and J by 6 bases, with 13 bases between the two germline ends. CDR3 length equals 14 residues. Germline values: CDR1 MNHEY, CDR2 SMNVEV (reference sequence). The CDR3 region has the DNA TGTGCCAGCAGTTACGGGACCTCTATAAACATTCAGTACTTC. It translates to CASSYGTSINIQYF.

This chain joins TRBV9 and TRBJ2-3; D is possibly TRBD2 (5 bases). The CDR3 runs to 12 residues. Germline V lookup: CDR1 SGDLS, CDR2 YYNGEE. Trimming stripped 2 bases from V and 5 bases from J, with 6 bases between. The CDR3 sequence: CASSVGRDTQYF. The CDR3 region has the DNA TGTGCCAGCAGCGTGGGGAGAGATACGCAGTATTTT.

This clone was counted only a few times. The chain is built from TRBV5-6 and TRBJ1-5; D not resolved. This CDR3 contains 12 residues. Trimming removed 0 bases from V and 6 bases from J, with 4 bases in between. Germline V CDR1 and CDR2: SGHDT, YYEEEE. CDR3 amino acids: CASSLEGQPQHF. The CDR3 region has the DNA TGTGCCAGCAGCTTGGAGGGTCAGCCCCAGCATTTT.

V usage is TRBV5-4 and J usage is TRBJ2-3; D is unresolved. CDR3 length: 13 amino acids. Germline V gene lookup returns CDR1 SGHNT and CDR2 YYREEE (reference sequence). V dropped 4 bases and J dropped 4 bases, with 10 bases sitting between them. CDR3 loop: CASSILGADTQYF. The CDR3 nucleotides read TGTGCCAGCAGCATTCTAGGCGCAGATACGCAGTATTTT.

The rearrangement uses TRBV30 and TRBJ1-2, with TRBD1 identical over 7 bases. The CDR3 totals 13 residues. The germline CDR1 and CDR2 sequences are GTSNPN and SVGIG (reference sequence). The V gene end was trimmed by 2 bases and the J gene end by 6 bases; junction bases not matched to a gene: 6. The CDR3: CAWSPTGVDGYTF. The CDR3 DNA reads as TGTGCCTGGAGTCCAACAGGGGTGGATGGCTACACCTTC. Full variable domain (missing parts from reference TRBV30 and TRBJ1-2): SQTIHQWPATLVQPVGSPLSLECTVEGTSNPNLYWYRQAAGRGLQLLFYSVGIGQISSEVPQNLSASRPQDRQFILSSKKLLLSDSGFYLCAWSPTGVDGYTFGSGTRLTVV.

The gene calls are TRBV10-3 and TRBJ2-6; D is uncertain. There are 14 residues in the CDR3. V was pared by 8 bases and J by 4 bases, with 12 bases between. Germline values: CDR1 ENHRY, CDR2 SYGVKD. CDR3 in amino acids: CAISKGPGANVLTF. CDR3 coding DNA: TGTGCCATCTCCAAGGGTCCCGGGGCCAACGTCCTGACTTTC.